This T cell receptor (beta chain) comes out of a study of T-cell memory formation after mild COVID-19. Overall study context: Largely, the TCR clusters proved donor specific.

This clonotype was found a few times. Its antigen remains unknown. Study-level findings and limits: The CD4+ clones that contracted clustered mainly within CM and EM, and the CD8+ clones concentrated in EMRA. The study found balanced CD4/CD8 in clones contracting day 15 to 85 and a CD4+ lean in later expanders.

V gave up 5 bases and J gave up 0 bases; unmatched junction bases: 5. Germline CDR1 DFQATT, CDR2 SNEGSKA (reference sequence). The CDR3 has 14 residues. Barcoded TCR alpha and TCR beta cDNA libraries with UMIs came from 5'RACE using constant-segment primers. TCRdb re-called the 5' RACE reads with MiXCR, one entry per CDR3 protein. The data contain 250,000 to 300,000 distinct CDR3 sequences, about a sixth of them seen just once; the ten biggest clones take up over 20%. The sample comprised PBMCs or a T cell subset sorted from them (not recorded which). This TCR came from a man between 18 and 35 years old who had mild COVID-19 (a few samples of this study predate the infection). Cell type and time point are not known. The V and J genes are TRBV20-1 and TRBJ1-1; the match to TRBD1 covers 8 bases. The CDR3 sequence: CSAAGDRMNTEAFF. As DNA, the CDR3 is TGCAGTGCTGCCGGGGACAGGATGAACACTGAAGCTTTCTTT.